The 28 T cell receptor beta chains reported below all come from one sample, sequenced in a study of blood T cell repertoires in COVID-19. Assay: immunoSEQ multiplex PCR; the TCRdb copy retains only in-frame clones and omits some. The sample lists more than 120,000 clones; under 90% were seen once. Sequenced sample: PBMCs or T cells enriched from blood (not recorded which). All receptors come from a man aged 45 to 65 in a cohort exposed to, infected with or recovered from COVID-19 (not recorded which).

This chain connects TRBV7-2 to TRBJ1-5, with TRBD1 as a possible D gene (6 bases). Germline V gene sequence: CDR1 SGHTA, CDR2 FQGNSA. Deletions cut 6 bases from V and 7 bases from J, with 13 bases between. The CDR3 covers 13 residues. CDR3 coding DNA: TGTGCCAGCAGTAACACAGGGTACCAGCCCCAGCATTTT. Translated: CASSNTGYQPQHF.

The table lists this clone with a count of one. The J gene is TRBJ1-2, the V gene TRBV24-1; D gene unclear. CDR1 and CDR2 (germline): KGHDR, SFDVKD. The CDR3 consists of 13 residues. Trimming removed 3 bases from V and 7 bases from J, with 11 bases in between. The CDR3 spells CATSDVHDTGYTF. The CDR3 region has the DNA TGTGCCACCAGTGATGTACACGACACTGGCTACACCTTC.

J is TRBJ1-1 and V is TRBV7-2; unclear D gene. Germline lookup yields CDR1 SGHTA and CDR2 FQGNSA. There are 15 residues in the CDR3. Trimming took off 0 bases at V and 4 bases at J, with 12 bases between the two ends. CDR3 sequence: CASSLARQPGTEAFF. The CDR3 DNA follows: TGTGCCAGCAGCTTAGCGAGGCAGCCGGGCACTGAAGCTTTCTTT.

V gene TRBV7-9 combines with J gene TRBJ2-5; 7 bases match TRBD2. V was pared by 4 bases and J by 6 bases, with 5 bases of the junction left unmatched. The germline CDR1 and CDR2 sequences are SEHNR and FQNEAQ (reference sequence). The CDR3 extends over 13 amino acids. CDR3 sequence reads: CASSSQTSKTQYF. The CDR3 nucleotides read TGTGCCAGCAGCTCCCAGACTAGCAAGACCCAGTACTTC.

The chain carries TRBV4-3 and TRBJ1-4; perhaps TRBD1 as D (6 bases). V shed 3 bases and J shed 4 bases, with 12 bases lying between them. This CDR3 has 15 residues. Per the germline V gene, CDR1 is LGHNA and CDR2 is YSLEER. The CDR3 protein is CASSQGAGVNEKLFF. CDR3 in DNA: TGCGCCAGCAGCCAGGGGGCTGGCGTTAATGAAAAACTGTTTTTT.

The genes are TRBV12-5 and TRBJ2-7; D is undetermined. Germline V gene sequence: CDR1 LGHNT, CDR2 FRNRAP. Trimming took 0 bases from V and 7 from J, leaving 19 bases between them. The CDR3 has 16 amino acids. CDR3 sequence (DNA): TGTGCTAGTGGTTTGGTAGACAATCCCTTTTTATTTGAGCAGTACTTC. This translates into CASGLVDNPFLFEQYF.

The rearrangement joins TRBV24-1 to TRBJ1-2; 8 bases line up with TRBD1. The V gene end was trimmed by 9 bases and the J gene end by 6 bases; junction bases not matched to a gene: 11. CDR1 is KGHDR and CDR2 is SFDVKD in the germline V gene. The CDR3 has 14 amino acids. CDR3 in amino acids: CATSKGQGGNGYTF. The CDR3 DNA reads as TGTGCCACCTCTAAAGGACAGGGAGGGAATGGCTACACCTTC.

The chain employs TRBV6-5 and TRBJ1-1; D is uncertain. The V end was cut by 2 bases, the J end by 0 bases, with 10 bases between. Germline lookup yields CDR1 MNHEY and CDR2 SVGAGI. This CDR3 has 15 residues. CDR3 coding DNA: TGTGCCAGCAGTTACGGGCAGGCCATGAACACTGAAGCTTTCTTT. Its translation: CASSYGQAMNTEAFF.

This chain links TRBV10-1 with TRBJ2-7, with 8 bases fitting TRBD2. Losses at the gene ends were 6 bases for V and 6 bases for J; bases not matched to a gene: 13. CDR1 and CDR2 from the germline V gene are WNHNN and SYGVQD (reference sequence). The CDR3 length is 15 residues. CDR3 sequence reads: CASSHKRELRGEQYF. The CDR3 nucleotides are TGCGCCAGCAGCCATAAGCGGGAGCTCAGGGGCGAGCAGTACTTC.

This clone has only a few counts. V gene TRBV19 combines with J gene TRBJ1-5; the match to TRBD1 covers 12 bases. This CDR3 comprises 18 residues. Germline loops: CDR1 LNHDA, CDR2 SQIVND (reference sequence). After removal of 5 bases from V and 1 base from J, the junction contained 9 bases not matched to a gene. The DNA for the CDR3 is TGTGCCAGTAGTTCGTCCGGGACAGGGGGCGGGAGCAATCAGCCCCAGCATTTT. It specifies CASSSSGTGGGSNQPQHF.

This clone was seen a handful of times. The chain links TRBV19 to TRBJ1-3; no clear D gene. Germline V gene data show CDR1 as LNHDA and CDR2 as SQIVND (reference sequence). This CDR3 spans 16 amino acids. Trimming took off 6 bases at V and 2 bases at J, with 17 bases between the two ends. The CDR3 loop is CASSPMGSLTGNTIYF. The CDR3 DNA reads TGTGCCAGTAGCCCCATGGGCAGTTTGACTGGAAACACCATATATTTT.

V and J are TRBV14 and TRBJ2-3; TRBD1 is a possible D gene (6 bases). The V and J ends lost 8 bases and 9 bases respectively, with 12 bases between them. CDR3 size: 11 residues. Germline values: CDR1 SGHDN, CDR2 FVKESK. The CDR3: CASGRQDTQYF. CDR3 sequence (DNA): TGTGCCAGCGGCCGACAGGACACGCAGTATTTT.

This clone was recorded only once. V is TRBV5-5 and J is TRBJ2-3; D ambiguous. This CDR3 has 16 residues. Germline lookup yields CDR1 SGHKS and CDR2 YYEKEE (reference sequence). Trimming stripped 4 bases from V and 0 bases from J, with 15 bases between. The CDR3 DNA is TGTGCCAGCAGCGTAACCGGGTCCTCTAGCACAGATACGCAGTATTTT. Its translation: CASSVTGSSSTDTQYF. The whole variable domain, filled in from reference TRBV5-5 and TRBJ2-3, reads DAGVTQSPTHLIKTRGQQVTLRCSPISGHKSVSWYQQVLGQGPQFIFQYYEKEERGRGNFPDRFSARQFPNYSSELNVNALLLGDSALYLCASSVTGSSSTDTQYFGPGTRLTVL.

The CDR3 sequence is CASSQPGDGSNEKLFF. The CDR3 DNA reads as TGTGCCAGCAGCCAGCCAGGGGACGGCTCAAATGAAAAACTGTTTTTT. The J gene is TRBJ1-4, the V gene TRBV3-1 (or the pseudogene TRBV3-2); TRBD1 might be the D (6 bases). The CDR3 loop spans 16 amino acids. From germline, CDR1 is LGHDT and CDR2 YNNKEL (reference sequence). Trimming took 3 bases from V and 5 from J, leaving 16 bases between them.

The V gene is TRBV29-1, the J gene TRBJ1-3; D call uncertain. Trimming removed 0 bases at V and 0 bases at J, with 24 bases between. The CDR3 is 20 residues long. Germline loops: CDR1 SQVTM, CDR2 ANQGSEA. For the CDR3, the DNA is TGCAGCGTTGAAGATCGGACCGACGCCATAGGGAGTTCCTCTGGAAACACCATATATTTT. As protein: CSVEDRTDAIGSSSGNTIYF.

The V and J genes are TRBV24-1 and TRBJ2-1, with TRBD1 matching over 7 bases. There are 14 residues in the CDR3. CDR1 KGHDR and CDR2 SFDVKD come from the germline V gene. V lost 0 bases and J lost 6; bases outside the gene matches: 1. DNA for the CDR3: TGTGCCACCAGTGATTTGGACAGGGCCAATGAGCAGTTCTTC. Encoded protein: CATSDLDRANEQFF.

In its sample, this clone was seen a few times. This chain uses TRBV5-8 with TRBJ1-2, with D maybe TRBD1 (5 bases). The CDR3 totals 14 residues. CDR1 is SGHTS, CDR2 YDEGEE, per germline. Deletions cut 4 bases from V and 4 bases from J, with 14 bases between. CDR3 DNA: TGTGCCAGCAGCCGCCGGGGGTTGAGCTATGGCTACACCTTC. Translation: CASSRRGLSYGYTF. Together with reference TRBV5-8 and TRBJ1-2, the CDR3 gives the full variable domain: EAGVTQSPTHLIKTRGQQATLRCSPISGHTSVYWYQQALGLGLQFLLWYDEGEERNRGNFPPRFSGRQFPNYSSELNVNALELEDSALYLCASSRRGLSYGYTFGSGTRLTVV.

This clone was seen more than once but under ten times. The chain couples TRBV24-1 to TRBJ2-2; 8 nucleotides agree with TRBD1. Germline CDR1 KGHDR, CDR2 SFDVKD. This CDR3 is 16 amino acids long. V shed 0 bases, J shed 3 bases, and the junction held 2 bases outside the gene matches. The CDR3 protein is CATSDLDRGDTGELFF. For the CDR3, the DNA is TGTGCCACCAGTGATTTGGACAGGGGAGACACCGGGGAGCTGTTTTTT.

This chain connects TRBV12-3 or TRBV12-4 to TRBJ2-1, with 7 bases identical to TRBD2. The CDR3 extends over 13 amino acids. The junction had 7 bases not matched to a gene; V was cut back by 5 bases and J by 9 bases. DNA for the CDR3: TGTGCCAGCAGTCCCGGACTAGACGGTGAGCAGTTCTTC. Its translation: CASSPGLDGEQFF.

The rearrangement links TRBV9 to TRBJ2-7, with a weak D call TRBD2 (6 bases). V was shortened by 0 bases and J by 2 bases, with 9 bases between the two germline ends. This CDR3 is built from 14 residues. Germline V gene sequence: CDR1 SGDLS, CDR2 YYNGEE. The CDR3 loop reads CASSVGGTTYEQYF. The CDR3 DNA reads as TGTGCCAGCAGCGTAGGCGGGACCACCTACGAGCAGTACTTC.

V and J are TRBV5-1 and TRBJ2-3; possibly TRBD2 for D (6 bases). Trimming stripped 4 bases from V and 3 bases from J, with 9 bases between. The germline V gene encodes CDR1 SGHRS and CDR2 YFSETQ. This CDR3 contains 13 residues. CDR3 amino acids: CASSAGTTDTQYF. In DNA, the CDR3 is TGCGCCAGCAGCGCCGGGACTACAGATACGCAGTATTTT.

This chain joins TRBV15 and TRBJ2-5; possibly TRBD1 for D (5 bases). This CDR3 has 13 residues. The germline gives CDR1 LNHNV, CDR2 YYDKDF (reference sequence). With 0 bases removed from V and 13 bases from J, the gap between germline ends came to 15 bases. DNA of the CDR3: TGTGCCACCAGCAGAGATAGATCAGGGCCCGGGTACTTC. Protein: CATSRDRSGPGYF. The full variable domain, completed using reference TRBV15 and TRBJ2-5, is DAMVIQNPRYQVTQFGKPVTLSCSQTLNHNVMYWYQQKSSQAPKLLFHYYDKDFNNEADTPDNFQSRRPNTSFCFLDIRSPGLGDTAMYLCATSRDRSGPGYFGPGTRLLVL.

This chain connects TRBV29-1 to TRBJ2-5; 12 nucleotides line up with TRBD2. This CDR3 contains 13 residues. After removal of 4 bases from V and 3 bases from J, the junction contained 0 bases not matched to a gene. The V gene's germline CDR1 is SQVTM and CDR2 ANQGSEA. CDR3 sequence: CSVGTSGKETQYF. CDR3 DNA: TGCAGCGTTGGGACTAGCGGGAAAGAGACCCAGTACTTC.

V usage is TRBV10-3 and J usage is TRBJ2-7; the match to TRBD2 covers 12 bases. The CDR3 is 14 residues long. Germline-derived CDR1 and CDR2 are ENHRY and SYGVKD. V dropped 7 bases and J dropped 7; count of bases not matched to a gene: 8. CDR3 DNA sequence: TGTGCCATCACAGGATCACTAGCGGGAGGTGAGCAGTACTTC. This sequence encodes CAITGSLAGGEQYF.

V is TRBV5-4 and J is TRBJ2-1; weak D call: TRBD1 (6 bases). The germline CDR1 and CDR2 sequences are SGHNT and YYREEE (reference sequence). The CDR3 extends over 14 amino acids. V was trimmed by 5 bases and J by 7 bases, leaving 16 bases between them. Here the CDR3 reads CASSTGKGENEQFF. As DNA, the CDR3 is TGTGCCAGCAGTACAGGGAAAGGGGAGAATGAGCAGTTCTTC.

The chain couples TRBV6-5 to TRBJ2-2; D possibly corresponds to TRBD2 (6 bases). The V gene's germline CDR1 is MNHEY and CDR2 SVGAGI. The CDR3 covers 15 residues. With 7 bases removed from V and 8 bases from J, the gap between germline ends came to 20 bases. The CDR3 nucleotides are TGTGCCAGCACCGGGGACGCCGCGGGGAGTGGGGAGCTGTTTTTT. It codes for CASTGDAAGSGELFF.

J is TRBJ2-7 and V is TRBV5-1; 9 bases map to TRBD1. Germline V CDR1 and CDR2: SGHRS, YFSETQ. The CDR3 is 14 residues long. V shed 6 bases and J 6 bases; nucleotides not matched to a gene: 10. The CDR3 bases are TGCGCCAGCAACCCCGGGACAGGGCTGGGCGAGCAGTACTTC. Amino acid sequence: CASNPGTGLGEQYF.

This clone has only a few counts. The chain employs TRBV27 and TRBJ2-7; 8 bases are a match to TRBD1. V lost 7 bases, J lost 6 bases, and 2 bases stayed unmatched. The germline V gene encodes CDR1 MNHEY and CDR2 SMNVEV (reference sequence). The CDR3 spans 11 residues. This CDR3 reads CASIRGREQYF. As DNA, the CDR3 is TGTGCCAGCATCAGGGGGCGCGAGCAGTACTTC.